Listed below are T cell receptor beta chains from one sample, sequenced in a study of breast tumors, draining lymph nodes, adjacent tissues. TCRdb processed the multiplex PCR reads anew with MiXCR; each CDR3 protein has one entry. The sample lists 140,000 or so distinct CDR3 sequences, around a third occurring once. The sample consisted of axillary lymph node tissue. The receptor set was obtained from a female donor with breast cancer. Some clones in this sample may be carry-over from other donors' samples. Each CDR3 is given with its conserved first and last residue. The order of the fields is V gene, D gene, J gene, clone size, CDR3 DNA, CDR3 protein. A D gene is named only where the DNA matches it firmly. Size is omitted from some rows. Given values are once, few, many or a class for expanded clones.

TRBV4-1	-	TRBJ1-5	many	TGCGCCAGCAGCCCGACAGGCCTCAATCAGCCCCAGCATTTT	CASSPTGLNQPQHF
TRBV3-1	-	TRBJ1-2	many	TGTGCCAGCAGCCAAAGGCAGCCCTCTGGAAGCTACACCTTC	CASSQRQPSGSYTF
TRBV24-1	-	TRBJ1-6	many	TGTGCCACCAGTGATGCACCGGAAATCTCTACAGGAAATTCACCCCTCCACTTT	CATSDAPEISTGNSPLHF
TRBV7-9	-	TRBJ1-3	many	TGTGCCAGCAGCTATGCACTAGCGAGGAGCTCTGGAAACACCATATATTTT	CASSYALARSSGNTIYF
TRBV6-2/TRBV6-3	-	TRBJ2-2	few	TGTGCCAGCAGGCTCGGGTACACCGGGGAGCTGTTTTTT	CASRLGYTGELFF
TRBV2	TRBD2	TRBJ2-1	many	TGTGCCAGCAGTGAACCAAGCGGGGGGTACAATGAGCAGTTCTTC	CASSEPSGGYNEQFF
TRBV18	TRBD1	TRBJ1-1	-	TGTGCCAGCTCACCAAGTAGGGGGCGAAATACTGAAGCTTTCTTT	CASSPSRGRNTEAFF
TRBV2	TRBD2	TRBJ2-3	once	TGTGCCAGCAGAGGCGGGAGCGTCAGCACAGATACGCAGTATTTT	CASRGGSVSTDTQYF
TRBV19	-	TRBJ1-4	-	TGTGCCAGTAGTACCCCCGGGTGGGGCCCTGCAACTAATGAAAAACCGTTTTTT	CASSTPGWGPATNEKPFF
TRBV7-2	TRBD2	TRBJ2-3	-	TGTGCCAGCAGCTTAGCACCGGGACTAGCGGGGAGCACAGATACGCAGTATTTT	CASSLAPGLAGSTDTQYF
TRBV2	-	TRBJ2-3	many	TGTGCCAGCAGTGAATCTGCAGATACGCAGTATTTT	CASSESADTQYF
TRBV6-5	-	TRBJ1-2	-	TGTGCCAGCAATGCCTTCGGGGCAAGGGGTGGCTACACCTTC	CASNAFGARGGYTF
TRBV15	TRBD1	TRBJ1-2	-	TGTGCCACCAGCAGAGGAGGGGGCGTCCTTGGCTATGGCTACACCTTC	CATSRGGGVLGYGYTF
TRBV9	TRBD2	TRBJ2-5	many	TGTGCCAGCAGCGTTAGCGGGGGTGTGGGGACCCAGTACTTC	CASSVSGGVGTQYF
TRBV25-1	-	TRBJ2-7	-	TGTGCCAGCAGTGAGTTGAATGGTGTGCACCTCCACGAGCAGTACTTC	CASSELNGVHLHEQYF
TRBV7-9	TRBD2	TRBJ2-1	many	TGTGCCAGCAGCACAGGACTAGCGGGGTACAATGAGCAGTTCTTC	CASSTGLAGYNEQFF
TRBV20-1	TRBD2	TRBJ2-5	few	TGCAGTGCTAGAGATCTGGCCAGCGGGGACCGAGAGACCCAGTACTTC	CSARDLASGDRETQYF
TRBV4-2	-	TRBJ1-5	once	TGTGCCAGCAGCCAAGACGGGAGTCAGCCCCAGCATTTT	CASSQDGSQPQHF
TRBV2	-	TRBJ2-2	many	TGTGCCTTCGGGGCACTGAACACCGGGGAGCTGTTTTTT	CAFGALNTGELFF
TRBV6-5	-	TRBJ2-3	-	TGTGCCAGCAGTCATCCTGATACGCAGTATTTT	CASSHPDTQYF
TRBV7-9	TRBD2	TRBJ2-5	many	TGTGCCAGCAGCGAGGCCTCCGGCGGGGGGGTCCGCGAGACCCAGTACTTC	CASSEASGGGVRETQYF
TRBV6-2/TRBV6-3	-	TRBJ1-5	many	TGTGCCAGCAGTTACTCTGCTCCAGGCTTGGGTCAGCCCCAGCATTTT	CASSYSAPGLGQPQHF
TRBV10-3	TRBD1	TRBJ1-5	many	TGTGCCGTAAGAGGGGGACAGCATAGCAATCAGCCCCAGCATTTT	CAVRGGQHSNQPQHF
TRBV27	-	TRBJ2-1	few	TGTGCCAGCAGTTTGCACAATTTGGTTGAGCAGTTCTTC	CASSLHNLVEQFF
TRBV18	TRBD1	TRBJ2-1	many	TGTGCCAGCTCACGGGGACAGGGGTCCTACAATGAGCAGTTCTTC	CASSRGQGSYNEQFF
TRBV6-2/TRBV6-3	-	TRBJ1-5	-	TGTGCCAGCAGTTTCCTCGGACTAGAAAAAGAGACCCAGCATTTT	CASSFLGLEKETQHF
TRBV5-1	-	TRBJ2-1	-	TGCGCCAGCAGCTTAGTAGGTCAGGGTGAGCAATTCTTC	CASSLVGQGEQFF
TRBV3-1	TRBD2	TRBJ2-3	many	TGTGCCAGCAGCCTAATTCCTAGCGGGGGACTCGCAGATACGCAGTATTTT	CASSLIPSGGLADTQYF
TRBV18	TRBD1	TRBJ1-4	many	TGTGCCAGCTCACCGCGGGACAGTGAAAAACTGTTTTTT	CASSPRDSEKLFF
TRBV5-1	-	TRBJ1-1	-	TGCGCCAGCAGCTTCCTAACGAGCACTGAAGCTTTCTTT	CASSFLTSTEAFF
TRBV28	TRBD1	TRBJ1-2	many	TGTGCCAGCAGCCTCGGACAGGGACGCGGCTACACCTTC	CASSLGQGRGYTF
TRBV20-1	-	TRBJ2-5	-	TGCAGTGCTAGGGAACAGGGGACCCAGTACTTC	CSAREQGTQYF
TRBV5-1	-	TRBJ2-6	once	TGCGCCAGCAGCACGGGGTCTGGGACCAACGCCCTGACTTTC	CASSTGSGTNALTF
TRBV2	TRBD1	TRBJ2-6	-	TGTGCCAGCAGTGTGGACAGGGGAGGCACTGGGGCCAACGTCCTGACTTTC	CASSVDRGGTGANVLTF
TRBV5-5	TRBD2	TRBJ2-5	many	TGTGCCAGCAGCTTGCCAGCAGCTGCTAGCGGGGGTGGAGGGTACTTC	CASSLPAAASGGGGYF
TRBV7-8	-	TRBJ1-5	many	TGTGCCAGCAGCTTAGCGTTCAATCAGCCCCAGCATTTT	CASSLAFNQPQHF
TRBV5-8	TRBD1	TRBJ2-2	many	TGTGCCAGCAGCTTGGATAGGGGGCGAGGGGAGCTGTTTTTT	CASSLDRGRGELFF
TRBV6-2/TRBV6-3	-	TRBJ2-2	few	TGTGCCAGCAGTTACCCCCCCCGGGGTGGTACCGGGGAGCTGTTTTTT	CASSYPPRGGTGELFF
TRBV11-2	-	TRBJ1-1	few	TGTGCCAGCAGCTCCGTGAATACGAACACTGAAGCTTTCTTT	CASSSVNTNTEAFF
TRBV13	-	TRBJ1-6	many	TGTGCCAGCAGCTCTCCACTGGTCCCAAGGCTATCACCCCTCCACTTT	CASSSPLVPRLSPLHF
TRBV4-1	-	TRBJ2-1	many	TGCGCCAGCAGCCAAGGGGGGTCCTACAATGAGCAGTTCTTC	CASSQGGSYNEQFF
TRBV30	TRBD1	TRBJ1-2	many	TGTGCCTGGAGTGACGACAGGGGAAACTATGGCTACACCTTC	CAWSDDRGNYGYTF
TRBV24-1	TRBD1	TRBJ1-1	few	TGTGCCACCAGTGTTGCCGGGACAGGGGGTTTCACTGAAGCTTTCTTT	CATSVAGTGGFTEAFF
TRBV7-3	TRBD1	TRBJ2-3	medium-sized	TGTGCCAGCAGCTCCTCCGGGACAGGGCCGTATTTT	CASSSSGTGPYF
TRBV3-1	-	TRBJ1-2	many	TGTGCCAGCAGCCAAGAGGTAGGAGATGGCTACACCTTC	CASSQEVGDGYTF
TRBV11-2	-	TRBJ2-5	-	TGTGCCAGTCGACCAAAAACGGGTGCGGGCCGAGAGACCCAGTACTTC	CASRPKTGAGRETQYF
TRBV7-2	-	TRBJ1-3	-	TGTGCCAGCAGCTTAGGGGTGTACTCTGGAAACACCGTATATTTT	CASSLGVYSGNTVYF
TRBV18	TRBD1	TRBJ1-3	few	TGTGCCAGCCGTAGACAGGGAGGACTACGTGACGCTGGAAACACCATATATTTT	CASRRQGGLRDAGNTIYF
TRBV7-3	TRBD1	TRBJ2-7	-	TGTGCCAGCAGCTTACGTGAGGACAGGGACAACGAGCAGTACTTC	CASSLREDRDNEQYF
TRBV5-6	-	TRBJ2-2	many	TGTGCCAGCAGCGTGGCATCTAGGAGCGGGGAGCTGTTTTTT	CASSVASRSGELFF
TRBV3-1	-	TRBJ2-7	-	TGCGCCAGCAGCCCGCGTCTGGAATTCTACGAGCAGTACTTC	CASSPRLEFYEQYF
TRBV20-1	TRBD1	TRBJ2-1	many	TGCAGTGCTAGTTTATACAGGGGGCGCCGGGATGAGCAGTTCTTC	CSASLYRGRRDEQFF
TRBV5-1	-	TRBJ2-3	many	TGCGCCAGCACCGGAGCCACAGATACGCAGTATTTT	CASTGATDTQYF
TRBV29-1	TRBD1	TRBJ2-5	many	TGCAGCGTTGAAGGTGGGACAGGGGTTGTTGAGACCCAGTACTTC	CSVEGGTGVVETQYF
TRBV10-3	-	TRBJ2-3	many	TGTGCCATCCGAAGTGAGTCTGTGGCGGGTACGCAGTATTTT	CAIRSESVAGTQYF